This T cell receptor (beta chain) was captured by sequencing in a study of OX40 agonist ivuxolimab in advanced cancers. Findings of the study overall: Expanded clones belonging to CD8+ T cells outnumbered, on average, those of CD4+.

Germline V CDR1 and CDR2: GTSNPN, SVGIG (reference sequence). This CDR3 is 13 amino acids long. The J segment lost 7 bases and the V segment lost 3 bases, leaving 1 base of the junction unmatched. The table came from immunoSEQ multiplex PCR; TCRdb's copy has only in-frame clones and leaves some out. The sample consists of 50,000 to 65,000 clones, 85% to 90% of them appearing once. Remarks on this clone: What it recognizes is unknown.

The clonotype was recovered from an adult with an advanced solid tumor such as melanoma, head and neck, liver or kidney cancer. The rearrangement uses TRBV30 and TRBJ1-6; 9 bases match TRBD1. The specimen was CD4+ or CD8+ T cells sorted from blood, collected in a trial of the OX40 agonist ivuxolimab. The CDR3: CAWSGTGNSPLHF. CDR3 in DNA: TGTGCCTGGAGCGGGACAGGGAATTCACCCCTCCACTTT.